Following are 30 T cell receptor beta chains from one sample sequenced in a study of T cell changes during pregnancy in multiple sclerosis. Sequencing was performed with immunoSEQ multiplex PCR; in TCRdb, only in-frame clones are kept and a portion is missing. The sample records around 53,000 clones, about 88% being singletons. The sequences come from CD8+ T cells from peripheral blood mononuclear cells, collected before pregnancy. The receptors were sampled from a female donor with multiple sclerosis, enrolled in a pregnancy study.

The V gene is TRBV4-1, the J gene TRBJ2-2; 12 bases are shared with TRBD2. J lost 8 bases, V lost 0 bases, and 10 bases had no gene match. The V gene's germline CDR1 is MGHRA and CDR2 YSYEKL. The CDR3 runs to 18 residues. This CDR3 is CASSQDRVLAGGQGELFF. In DNA, the CDR3 is TGCGCCAGCAGCCAAGATCGGGTCCTAGCGGGGGGGCAGGGGGAGCTGTTTTTT.

The chain is built from TRBV29-1 and TRBJ2-3; 10 bases match TRBD1. Unmatched junction bases numbered 7, after V lost 6 bases and J lost 4 bases. This CDR3 has 14 amino acids. CDR1 and CDR2 from the germline V gene are SQVTM and ANQGSEA. The CDR3: CSVVGQGSPDTQYF. DNA for the CDR3: TGCAGCGTGGTGGGACAGGGGTCCCCAGATACGCAGTATTTT.

This rearrangement joins TRBV4-3 to TRBJ2-1, with 10 bases aligning to TRBD2. Trimming cost V 4 bases and J 6 bases; bases outside gene matches: 12. Germline V gives CDR1 LGHNA, CDR2 YSLEER. The CDR3 totals 17 residues. The CDR3 DNA is TGCGCCAGCAGCCCTTCTTTTATAGCGGGGGGCTCCAATGAGCAGTTCTTC. Translating it yields CASSPSFIAGGSNEQFF.

This chain links TRBV25-1 with TRBJ1-1; 7 bases fit TRBD1. This CDR3 has 12 amino acids. Unmatched junction bases numbered 8, after V lost 10 bases and J lost 6 bases. Germline V gene sequence: CDR1 MGHDK, CDR2 SYGVNS. For the CDR3, the DNA is TGTGCCAAGACAGGGACCGATGCTGAAGCTTTCTTT. Its protein product is CAKTGTDAEAFF.

A word on this clone: In the same sample, other DNA sequences code for this CDR3. The V and J genes are TRBV4-2 and TRBJ1-2; a weak D match, TRBD1 (6 bases). Germline values: CDR1 LGHNA, CDR2 YNFKEQ. The CDR3 runs to 16 residues. Trimming took off 0 bases at V and 2 bases at J, with 13 bases between the two ends. The CDR3 loop is CASSQDRAGANYGYTF. The CDR3 nucleotides are TGTGCCAGCAGCCAAGATAGGGCAGGGGCAAACTATGGCTACACCTTC.

The J gene is TRBJ2-1, the V gene TRBV27; TRBD1 is a possible D gene (5 bases). The length of the CDR3 is 15 residues. Germline loops: CDR1 MNHEY, CDR2 SMNVEV (reference sequence). V dropped 3 bases and J dropped 3 bases, with 12 bases sitting between them. CDR3 DNA sequence: TGTGCCAGCAGTTTGTCCAGGGTGGTCTACAATGAGCAGTTCTTC. This sequence encodes CASSLSRVVYNEQFF.

The gene calls are TRBV5-5 and TRBJ2-5; D unresolved. CDR1 and CDR2 from the germline V gene are SGHKS and YYEKEE (reference sequence). The CDR3 has 15 residues. Trimming cost V 4 bases and J 0 bases, with 13 bases left between them. The CDR3 loop reads CASSPRLTDQETQYF. The CDR3 DNA sequence: TGTGCCAGCAGCCCCCGATTAACAGACCAAGAGACCCAGTACTTC.

The chain combines TRBV29-1 with TRBJ1-1; TRBD1 agrees at 7 bases. The CDR3 runs to 13 residues. The trim removed 6 bases at V and 6 bases at J, leaving 10 bases unmatched. Germline values: CDR1 SQVTM, CDR2 ANQGSEA. Here the CDR3 DNA reads TGCAGCGTCGTACAGGGGTATCAGGCTGAAGCTTTCTTT. Protein: CSVVQGYQAEAFF.

DNA of the CDR3: TGTGCCAGCAGCTCTACAGGGGTCGAGCAGTACTTC. This translates into CASSSTGVEQYF. V usage is TRBV7-2 and J usage is TRBJ2-7; 7 nucleotides match TRBD1. The trim removed 4 bases at V and 6 bases at J, leaving 3 bases unmatched. CDR3 length: 12 amino acids. CDR1 is SGHTA, CDR2 FQGNSA, per germline.

This clone came up once. J is TRBJ2-7 and V is TRBV4-3; D gene unclear. The CDR3 contains 15 residues. The V gene's germline CDR1 is LGHNA and CDR2 YSLEER. V lost 0 bases and J 0 bases, leaving 9 bases between the germline ends. In DNA form, the CDR3 reads TGCGCCAGCAGCCAAGATCATCACAGCTCCTACGAGCAGTACTTC. Its translation: CASSQDHHSSYEQYF.

The V call is TRBV10-3, the J call TRBJ1-1; unclear D gene. Germline V gene data show CDR1 as ENHRY and CDR2 as SYGVKD. The CDR3 extends over 11 amino acids. V dropped 6 bases and J dropped 7 bases, with 9 bases sitting between them. The CDR3 sequence is CAIRMSSEAFF. The CDR3 region has the DNA TGTGCCATCAGGATGAGTAGTGAAGCTTTCTTT.

The CDR3 DNA reads TGTGCCTGGAGGCAGGGGGAGACCCAGTACTTC. Translated: CAWRQGETQYF. This rearrangement joins TRBV30 to TRBJ2-5, with D possibly TRBD1 on 6 matching bases. This CDR3 contains 11 residues. V lost 3 bases and J lost 5, with 7 bases in between. The germline V gene encodes CDR1 GTSNPN and CDR2 SVGIG (reference sequence).

The CDR3 DNA reads as TGTGCCAGCAGCCCTAGCGGGGGGGCCATCTACAATGAGCAGTTCTTC. Translation gives CASSPSGGAIYNEQFF. The J gene is TRBJ2-1, the V gene TRBV2; TRBD2 agrees at 12 bases. V shed 6 bases, J shed 3 bases, and the junction held 6 bases outside the gene matches. There are 16 residues in the CDR3. CDR1 is SNHLY, CDR2 FYNNEI, per germline.

This chain connects TRBV19 to TRBJ2-1, with D tentatively TRBD1 (6 bases). The germline V gene encodes CDR1 LNHDA and CDR2 SQIVND (reference sequence). This CDR3 is 14 amino acids long. The V end lost 5 bases, the J end lost 5 bases, and 13 bases lay between the germline ends. CDR3 in amino acids: CASSFAGTNNEQFF. The CDR3 nucleotides are TGTGCCAGTAGTTTCGCCGGGACAAACAATGAGCAGTTCTTC.

V and J are TRBV14 and TRBJ2-7, with D perhaps TRBD2 (5 bases). Trimming took off 4 bases at V and 7 bases at J, with 8 bases between the two ends. This CDR3 has 11 amino acids. From germline, CDR1 is SGHDN and CDR2 FVKESK. The CDR3 spells CASSPGLEQYF. CDR3 sequence (DNA): TGTGCCAGCAGCCCGGGGTTAGAGCAGTACTTC.

The J gene is TRBJ2-3, the V gene TRBV7-3; TRBD2 agrees at 9 bases. The germline gives CDR1 SGHTA, CDR2 FQGTGA. V gave up 4 bases and J gave up 4 bases; unmatched junction bases: 6. This CDR3 is 15 amino acids long. The CDR3 loop is CASSYGTSISDTQYF. DNA of the CDR3: TGTGCCAGCAGCTACGGGACTAGCATATCAGATACGCAGTATTTT. The variable domain in full, with the rest retrieved from reference TRBV7-3 and TRBJ2-3, is GAGVSQTPSNKVTEKGKYVELRCDPISGHTALYWYRQSLGQGPEFLIYFQGTGAADDSGLPNDRFFAVRPEGSVSTLKIQRTERGDSAVYLCASSYGTSISDTQYFGPGTRLTVL.

This chain joins TRBV6-6 and TRBJ1-2, with D possibly matching TRBD1 (6 bases). The CDR3 spans 14 residues. With 5 bases removed from V and 5 bases from J, the gap between germline ends came to 15 bases. Germline V lookup: CDR1 MNHNY, CDR2 SVGAGI (reference sequence). CDR3 in DNA: TGTGCCAGCAGTCCCAACAGGGTGGATTATGGCTACACCTTC. Translating it yields CASSPNRVDYGYTF.

CDR3 coding DNA: TGCGCCAGCAGCTTCGTGGGGGGGCCCGATGAGCAGTTCTTC. Its translation is CASSFVGGPDEQFF. The chain couples TRBV5-1 to TRBJ2-1, with D perhaps matching TRBD2 (7 bases). The germline V gene has CDR1 SGHRS and CDR2 YFSETQ. The CDR3 has 14 residues. The V end lost 2 bases, the J end lost 8 bases, and 14 bases lay between the germline ends.

The chain links TRBV7-9 to TRBJ2-2; TRBD1 is a possible D gene (5 bases). This CDR3 comprises 15 residues. V lost 11 bases and J lost 2, with 18 bases in between. Germline assignment: CDR1 SEHNR and CDR2 FQNEAQ (reference sequence). The CDR3 region is CASSPQGFNTGELFF. DNA for the CDR3: TGTGCCTCCTCTCCCCAGGGATTCAACACCGGGGAGCTGTTTTTT.

This chain links TRBV5-4 with TRBJ1-4, with no clear D. The CDR3 runs to 12 residues. The germline V gene encodes CDR1 SGHNT and CDR2 YYREEE (reference sequence). The V and J ends lost 1 base and 8 bases respectively, with 6 bases between them. CDR3 bases: TGTGCCAGCAGCTTGTCCCCGGAAAAACTGTTTTTT. Protein sequence: CASSLSPEKLFF.

The chain uses TRBV5-6 and TRBJ2-3; the match to TRBD1 covers 8 bases. The CDR3 consists of 15 residues. The junction had 9 bases not matched to a gene; V was cut back by 2 bases and J by 7 bases. The germline V gene encodes CDR1 SGHDT and CDR2 YYEEEE. CDR3 sequence (DNA): TGTGCCAGCAGCTTTGGACAGGGATGGGGGTATACGCAGTATTTT. It codes for CASSFGQGWGYTQYF.

The rearrangement uses TRBV25-1 and TRBJ2-1, with 7 bases lining up with TRBD1. This CDR3 region has 18 residues. The germline CDR1 and CDR2 sequences are MGHDK and SYGVNS. Unmatched junction bases numbered 10, after V lost 1 base and J lost 1 base. CDR3 loop: CASSEFFGQDTSYNEQFF. CDR3 nucleotide sequence: TGTGCCAGCAGTGAATTCTTTGGACAGGACACTTCCTACAATGAGCAGTTCTTC.

The V and J genes are TRBV19 and TRBJ2-1; 8 nucleotides match TRBD2. Trimming removed 3 bases from V and 9 bases from J; junction bases left unmatched: 10. The CDR3 is 15 amino acids. Per germline, CDR1 LNHDA and CDR2 SQIVND (reference sequence). CDR3 amino acids: CASSIPQGLASEQFF. For the CDR3, the DNA is TGTGCCAGTAGTATTCCCCAAGGACTAGCCAGTGAGCAGTTCTTC.

The CDR3 here is CASSHPWASGGPGEETQYF. The CDR3 DNA is TGTGCCAGCAGCCACCCATGGGCTAGCGGGGGGCCCGGGGAAGAGACCCAGTACTTC. The chain combines TRBV4-2 with TRBJ2-5; 11 bases agree with TRBD2. The ends lost 3 bases at V and 3 bases at J; junction bases unmatched: 15. This CDR3 is 19 amino acids long. Germline V gene lookup returns CDR1 LGHNA and CDR2 YNFKEQ.

The chain combines TRBV30 with TRBJ1-6; no definite D call. Looked up from germline, CDR1 is GTSNPN and CDR2 is SVGIG (reference sequence). Trimming pared 1 base from V and 10 bases from J, leaving 8 bases between. The CDR3 covers 12 residues. The CDR3 loop is CAWSGVNSPLHF. DNA for the CDR3: TGTGCCTGGAGTGGAGTAAACTCACCCCTCCACTTT.

This chain connects TRBV30 to TRBJ1-5; D unresolved. Germline lookup yields CDR1 GTSNPN and CDR2 SVGIG (reference sequence). This CDR3 contains 11 residues. V lost 5 bases and J 5 bases, leaving 7 bases between the germline ends. The CDR3 reads CAWGQDQPQHF. The CDR3 DNA reads as TGTGCCTGGGGGCAAGATCAGCCCCAGCATTTT.

This clone appeared once. The chain employs TRBV2 and TRBJ1-2; D call uncertain. The CDR3 covers 15 residues. The germline CDR1 and CDR2 sequences are SNHLY and FYNNEI. The germline V and J ends were trimmed by 2 bases and 3 bases, with 13 bases remaining between them. The CDR3, as DNA: TGTGCCAGCAGTGAACCCAACTTATCCCACTATGGCTACACCTTC. It specifies CASSEPNLSHYGYTF. The entire variable domain, with the rest obtained from reference TRBV2 and TRBJ1-2, is as follows: EPEVTQTPSHQVTQMGQEVILRCVPISNHLYFYWYRQILGQKVEFLVSFYNNEISEKSEIFDDQFSVERPDGSNFTLKIRSTKLEDSAMYFCASSEPNLSHYGYTFGSGTRLTVV.

The chain recombines TRBV11-2 with TRBJ2-5; 8 bases fit TRBD2. Unmatched junction bases numbered 8, after V lost 3 bases and J lost 5 bases. The V gene's germline CDR1 is SGHAT and CDR2 FQNNGV. The CDR3 covers 15 residues. The CDR3 nucleotides are TGTGCCAGCAGCTTCGGTATTACTAGCGGTGAGACCCAGTACTTC. It yields the protein CASSFGITSGETQYF.

This clone was found once. The chain recombines TRBV11-2 with TRBJ2-4; no clear D. CDR1 is SGHAT, CDR2 FQNNGV, per germline. The CDR3 is made up of 16 amino acids. V lost 1 base and J 0 bases, leaving 10 bases between the germline ends. The CDR3 protein is CASSLGAFIAKNIQYF. The CDR3 DNA is TGTGCCAGCAGCTTAGGAGCTTTTATAGCCAAAAACATTCAGTACTTC.

The chain joins TRBV4-3 to TRBJ1-1; the D gene is possibly TRBD1 (5 bases). CDR1 LGHNA and CDR2 YSLEER come from the germline V gene. This CDR3 has 17 residues. V shed 1 base and J shed 0 bases, with 15 bases lying between them. Here the CDR3 reads CASSQVLQDLMNTEAFF. CDR3 sequence (DNA): TGCGCCAGCAGCCAAGTTCTACAGGACCTCATGAACACTGAAGCTTTCTTT.